Listed below are T cell receptor beta chains from one sample, sequenced in a study of blood T cell repertoires in COVID-19. The repertoire was sequenced with immunoSEQ multiplex PCR; TCRdb's copy has only in-frame clones and lacks some. The sample lists fewer than 350,000 clones; approximately 91% were seen once. Sequencing input: PBMCs or T cells enriched from blood (not recorded which). These receptors all stem from a woman aged 35 to 49 who had recovered from COVID-19. CDR3s include the opening cysteine and the closing phenylalanine or tryptophan. The order of the fields is V gene, J gene, CDR3 length, D gene, clone size, CDR3 DNA, CDR3 protein. A D gene is named only where the DNA matches it firmly. Clone size is given for some rows only: seen once, a few or many times, or a class if the clone is expanded.

V gene: TRBV5-4
J gene: TRBJ1-2
CDR3 length: 15
D gene: .
clone size: .
CDR3 DNA: TGTGCCAGCAGCTTCCGACAGGATCCTAACTATGGCTACACCTTC
CDR3 protein: CASSFRQDPNYGYTF

V gene: TRBV7-8
J gene: TRBJ2-1
CDR3 length: 16
D gene: TRBD2
clone size: .
CDR3 DNA: TGTGCCAGCAGCTTCCGAGCGGGGGGGAGAACGAATGAGCAGTTCTTC
CDR3 protein: CASSFRAGGRTNEQFF

V gene: TRBV27
J gene: TRBJ1-5
CDR3 length: 16
D gene: TRBD1
clone size: .
CDR3 DNA: TGTGCCAGCAGTTTATCCGCGACAGGGGTCCATCAGCCCCAGCATTTT
CDR3 protein: CASSLSATGVHQPQHF

V gene: TRBV28
J gene: TRBJ2-6
CDR3 length: 13
D gene: .
clone size: .
CDR3 DNA: TGTGCCAGCAGGGCCTCTGGGGCCAACGTCCTGACTTTC
CDR3 protein: CASRASGANVLTF

V gene: TRBV2
J gene: TRBJ1-2
CDR3 length: 15
D gene: .
clone size: .
CDR3 DNA: TGTGCCAGCAGTGAAGCCGCCCGGGGTCGCTATGGCTACACCTTC
CDR3 protein: CASSEAARGRYGYTF

V gene: TRBV9
J gene: TRBJ2-7
CDR3 length: 14
D gene: .
clone size: .
CDR3 DNA: TGTGCCAGCAGCCCTCAGACAGACTCCTACGAGCAGTACTTC
CDR3 protein: CASSPQTDSYEQYF

V gene: TRBV5-1
J gene: TRBJ1-5
CDR3 length: 15
D gene: .
clone size: .
CDR3 DNA: TGCGCCAGCTCACCAGGCGGGTTGAACAATCAGCCCCAGCATTTT
CDR3 protein: CASSPGGLNNQPQHF

V gene: TRBV4-2
J gene: TRBJ1-2
CDR3 length: 13
D gene: .
clone size: .
CDR3 DNA: TGTGCCAGCAGCCAACATGAGCGGGGAGGCTACACCTTC
CDR3 protein: CASSQHERGGYTF

V gene: TRBV2
J gene: TRBJ1-1
CDR3 length: 16
D gene: .
clone size: .
CDR3 DNA: TGTGCCAGCAGTGATTCGACTTCTTGGGGGCCCACTGAAGCTTTCTTT
CDR3 protein: CASSDSTSWGPTEAFF

V gene: TRBV18
J gene: TRBJ2-7
CDR3 length: 13
D gene: .
clone size: .
CDR3 DNA: TGTGCCAGCTCCCCTCGTGAGGGTGGCGAGCAGTACTTC
CDR3 protein: CASSPREGGEQYF

V gene: TRBV10-2
J gene: TRBJ1-2
CDR3 length: 13
D gene: TRBD1
clone size: .
CDR3 DNA: TGCGCCAGCAGCACGACAGGGGACTATGGCTACACCTTC
CDR3 protein: CASSTTGDYGYTF

V gene: TRBV5-1
J gene: TRBJ1-4
CDR3 length: 15
D gene: .
clone size: .
CDR3 DNA: TGCGCCAGCAGCTTGGTGTCAGGGGAGGGTGAAAAACTGTTTTTT
CDR3 protein: CASSLVSGEGEKLFF

V gene: TRBV5-1
J gene: TRBJ2-5
CDR3 length: 15
D gene: .
clone size: .
CDR3 DNA: TGCGCCAGCAGCTTGAGCCCATCTGGTCAAGAGACCCAGTACTTC
CDR3 protein: CASSLSPSGQETQYF

V gene: TRBV18
J gene: TRBJ1-1
CDR3 length: 12
D gene: .
clone size: .
CDR3 DNA: TGTGCCAGCTCCCCAACAGGCGATGGAGCTTTCTTT
CDR3 protein: CASSPTGDGAFF

V gene: TRBV13
J gene: TRBJ1-1
CDR3 length: 17
D gene: TRBD1
clone size: .
CDR3 DNA: TGTGCCAGCAGCTCCCGACAGGGGGCCGGCTTGGACACTGAAGCTTTCTTT
CDR3 protein: CASSSRQGAGLDTEAFF

V gene: TRBV5-1
J gene: TRBJ2-7
CDR3 length: 14
D gene: TRBD1
clone size: .
CDR3 DNA: TGCGCCAGCAGCCTACGGGGACAGGGCTACGAGCAGTACTTC
CDR3 protein: CASSLRGQGYEQYF

V gene: TRBV6-2/TRBV6-3
J gene: TRBJ2-2
CDR3 length: 13
D gene: .
clone size: .
CDR3 DNA: TGTGCCAGCAGTTCTACGAACACCGGGGAGCTGTTTTTT
CDR3 protein: CASSSTNTGELFF

V gene: TRBV7-2
J gene: TRBJ1-6
CDR3 length: 14
D gene: TRBD1
clone size: .
CDR3 DNA: TGTGCCAGCAGCTTAGGGGACAGTACTTCACCCCTCCACTTT
CDR3 protein: CASSLGDSTSPLHF

V gene: TRBV12-5
J gene: TRBJ2-7
CDR3 length: 14
D gene: .
clone size: .
CDR3 DNA: TGTGCTAGTGGTCCATACGAAGGGGCCTACGAGCAGTACTTC
CDR3 protein: CASGPYEGAYEQYF

V gene: TRBV3-1/TRBV3-2
J gene: TRBJ1-2
CDR3 length: 14
D gene: TRBD1
clone size: .
CDR3 DNA: TGTGCCAGCAGCCTCAGACAGGGGAACTATGGCTACACCTTC
CDR3 protein: CASSLRQGNYGYTF

V gene: TRBV7-9
J gene: TRBJ1-1
CDR3 length: 15
D gene: TRBD1
clone size: .
CDR3 DNA: TGTGCCAGCAGCTTTACAGGGGCCCCGAACACTGAAGCTTTCTTT
CDR3 protein: CASSFTGAPNTEAFF

V gene: TRBV3-1/TRBV3-2
J gene: TRBJ1-1
CDR3 length: 14
D gene: .
clone size: .
CDR3 DNA: TGTGCCAGCAGCCAAGTCTCTCCCATGAGGAGGGCTTTCTTT
CDR3 protein: CASSQVSPMRRAFF

V gene: TRBV6-5
J gene: TRBJ2-3
CDR3 length: 13
D gene: TRBD2
clone size: .
CDR3 DNA: TGTGCCAGTAGCGGGGGAGCCACAGATACGCAGTATTTT
CDR3 protein: CASSGGATDTQYF

V gene: TRBV10-2
J gene: TRBJ2-5
CDR3 length: 14
D gene: TRBD2
clone size: .
CDR3 DNA: TGCGCCAGCAATAGCGGGGGAACGAGGGAGACCCAGTACTTC
CDR3 protein: CASNSGGTRETQYF

V gene: TRBV4-1
J gene: TRBJ2-1
CDR3 length: 19
D gene: TRBD2
clone size: .
CDR3 DNA: TGCGCCAGCAGCCTCGGGACTAGCGGGAGGGCCGGCTCCTACAATGAGCAGTTCTTC
CDR3 protein: CASSLGTSGRAGSYNEQFF

V gene: TRBV10-3
J gene: TRBJ1-1
CDR3 length: 15
D gene: .
clone size: .
CDR3 DNA: TGTGCCATCAGTGAGTTCGAGACAGAGAACACTGAAGCTTTCTTT
CDR3 protein: CAISEFETENTEAFF

V gene: TRBV7-8
J gene: TRBJ2-1
CDR3 length: 15
D gene: .
clone size: few
CDR3 DNA: TGTGCCAGCAGCACCCGGGGACTTGGGGCTAATGAGCAGTTCTTC
CDR3 protein: CASSTRGLGANEQFF

V gene: TRBV4-2
J gene: TRBJ2-1
CDR3 length: 17
D gene: .
clone size: .
CDR3 DNA: TGTGCCAGCAGCCAGGGGTCTTGGGGGGAGAGTTACAATGAGCAGTTCTTC
CDR3 protein: CASSQGSWGESYNEQFF

V gene: TRBV5-1
J gene: TRBJ2-1
CDR3 length: 17
D gene: TRBD2
clone size: .
CDR3 DNA: TGCGCCAGCAGCTTGGGGCCCAGCGGGGGGGCCTACAATGAGCAGTTCTTC
CDR3 protein: CASSLGPSGGAYNEQFF

V gene: TRBV19
J gene: TRBJ2-6
CDR3 length: 18
D gene: TRBD1
clone size: .
CDR3 DNA: TGTGCCAGTAGTACACCGACAGGGTCAGATTCAGGGGCCAACGTCCTGACTTTC
CDR3 protein: CASSTPTGSDSGANVLTF

V gene: TRBV29-1
J gene: TRBJ1-2
CDR3 length: 14
D gene: .
clone size: .
CDR3 DNA: TGCAGCGTTAGCCGGGACAATGGGGGCTATGGCTACACCTTC
CDR3 protein: CSVSRDNGGYGYTF

V gene: TRBV3-1/TRBV3-2
J gene: TRBJ1-2
CDR3 length: 12
D gene: .
clone size: .
CDR3 DNA: TGTGCCAGCAGCCGTTCCTCGGATGGCTACACCTTC
CDR3 protein: CASSRSSDGYTF

V gene: TRBV5-5
J gene: TRBJ2-1
CDR3 length: 11
D gene: .
clone size: .
CDR3 DNA: TGTGCCAGCAGCTTAGTCGGTGAGCAGTTCTTC
CDR3 protein: CASSLVGEQFF

V gene: TRBV7-9
J gene: TRBJ2-1
CDR3 length: 18
D gene: TRBD2
clone size: .
CDR3 DNA: TGTGCCAGCAGCTTATTAGCGGGAGGCCTGAGCTCCTACAATGAGCAGTTCTTC
CDR3 protein: CASSLLAGGLSSYNEQFF

V gene: TRBV5-8
J gene: TRBJ1-1
CDR3 length: 12
D gene: .
clone size: .
CDR3 DNA: TGTGCCAGCAGCTCGTTGTTCACTGAAGCTTTCTTT
CDR3 protein: CASSSLFTEAFF

V gene: TRBV7-2
J gene: TRBJ1-1
CDR3 length: 13
D gene: .
clone size: .
CDR3 DNA: TGTGCCAGCAGCTTAACACAGTACACTGAAGCTTTCTTT
CDR3 protein: CASSLTQYTEAFF

V gene: TRBV18
J gene: TRBJ2-5
CDR3 length: 16
D gene: .
clone size: .
CDR3 DNA: TGTGCCAGCTCACTAAGGATCCCAGGGCCGGAAGAGACCCAGTACTTC
CDR3 protein: CASSLRIPGPEETQYF

V gene: TRBV11-2
J gene: TRBJ2-2
CDR3 length: 14
D gene: .
clone size: .
CDR3 DNA: TGTGCCAGCAGCTTAGATCATAGCACCGGGGAGCTGTTTTTT
CDR3 protein: CASSLDHSTGELFF

V gene: TRBV19
J gene: TRBJ1-1
CDR3 length: 15
D gene: TRBD1
clone size: .
CDR3 DNA: TGTGCCAGTAGTATTGGTGGACAGGGGGGGACTGAAGCTTTCTTT
CDR3 protein: CASSIGGQGGTEAFF

V gene: TRBV19
J gene: TRBJ1-2
CDR3 length: 13
D gene: TRBD1
clone size: .
CDR3 DNA: TGTGCCAGTAGTACATACAGGGGCTATGGCTACACCTTC
CDR3 protein: CASSTYRGYGYTF

V gene: TRBV15
J gene: TRBJ1-1
CDR3 length: 12
D gene: .
clone size: .
CDR3 DNA: TGTGCCACCAGCAGGCACGGGAAAGAAGCTTTCTTT
CDR3 protein: CATSRHGKEAFF

V gene: TRBV2
J gene: TRBJ2-5
CDR3 length: 13
D gene: .
clone size: .
CDR3 DNA: TGTGCCAGCAATCTCTTTTACCAAGAGACCCAGTACTTC
CDR3 protein: CASNLFYQETQYF